This record looks at one T cell receptor (beta chain) sequence and its context. The antigen this receptor binds is unknown. Base qualities are not provided; no much larger clone lies one nucleotide away. The CDR3 numbers 14 residues from cysteine through phenylalanine. Only CDR3 DNA is held: 42 bases, read in frame from base 1. CDR1 is given as KGHSH and CDR2 as LQKENI, both from the germline V gene. V loses 3 bases of germline sequence and J loses 3 bases, and the interval between the two ends is 10 bases. These data belong to a study of blood T cell dynamics during melanoma immunotherapy (dated by TCRdb to 2020 to 2022). Regarding the study in general: The patients had metastatic melanoma and were given first-line pembrolizumab or nivolumab plus ipilimumab as standard of care in the United Kingdom. To identify early correlates of response, the study profiled peripheral T cell receptor repertoires in patients with metastatic melanoma before and after one cycle of checkpoint inhibitor therapy. The training cohort consisted of consecutive patients, while an additional independent group of patients from the same centre was pooled to form an external validation set.

For each sorted CD8+ T cell subset, the entire amount of extracted DNA went into the assay. Following the manufacturer instructions, the immunoSEQ TCRb Assay kit was used to amplify TCR beta CDR3 sequences from genomic DNA. The KAPA Library Quantification Kit for Illumina platforms was used to quantify pooled libraries by qPCR. Pooled libraries were sequenced on an Illumina NextSeq 500, clustered at roughly 0.55-1.1 pM. Turning to the authors' computational methods: TCR data were analyzed using immunoSEQ ANALYZER and the R LymphoSeq package. A rearrangement efficiency score was calculated as productive divided by the sum of productive and non-productive CDR3 sequences. Within each patient, timepoints were compared pairwise for clonality, measured with the Gini coefficient, and for diversity, measured with the Renyi index at alpha=1. Clonal relatedness, based on an edit distance of 3, and repertoire similarity, based on the Bhattacharyya coefficient, were both computed in LymphoSeq. To classify response, a linear discriminant analysis based on week-3 changes in clonality and diversity was built using the R MASS and caret packages. TCRdb limited this immuneACCESS table to in-frame rearrangements with V and J called. A share of clones is missing; checked studies link under half to unresolved V genes, and the rest is unexplained. That table supplies the V and J calls and clone size; D and trimming were determined from the DNA. The sample records fewer than 15,000 clones, about 90% of which are singletons. The biggest ten clones account for 0.18% of the sample.

Findings and caveats that apply to the study as a whole: Whether the T cell clones behind the repertoire changes were melanoma-specific or instead reflected general immune activation was something the study could not determine. The relatively small sample size was acknowledged as something that could potentially limit how far the results can be generalized. Of the sorted CD8+ subsets, TIE cells had both the highest clonality and the greatest similarity to cfDNA CDR3 sequences, which suggests active turnover converging on dominant clones.

Per the publication, the time point label means: pre-treatment baseline. Blood samples were taken before treatment (T0) and at week 3 (W3), following the first cycle of checkpoint blockade. Except for a couple of patients with rapid clinical progression, response was assessed 12 weeks after the first infusion by RECIST 1.1; disease control meant complete response, partial response or stable disease. Patients with prior systemic cancer treatment, concomitant immunosuppressant therapy or synchronous other active malignancies were excluded. In six patients, three with progression and three with disease control, sorted CD8+ memory and naive T cell subsets were sequenced at T0 and W3. PBMC were isolated from blood with Lymphoprep and SepMate tubes, followed by red cell lysis. DNA from PBMC and sorted T cell subsets was extracted with QIAamp DNA Blood Mini kits. Before DNA extraction, CD8+ T cell subsets were live-sorted on a FACSAria III cytometer and then frozen. Fresh PBMC for flow cytometry were held at 4°C in PBS with roughly 1.8% fetal bovine serum and analyzed within 24 hours.

The material sequenced was effector memory CD8+ T cells from blood, taken from a patient treated with checkpoint blockade. The chain is encoded by TRBV18 joined to TRBJ2-3, with no reliable assignment of the D segment. The clonotype was recovered from a human donor with melanoma. The DNA sequence is TGTGCCAGCTCACCTCTGGCCCTAACAGATACGCAGTATTTT. It encodes CASSPLALTDTQYF.